This T cell receptor (beta chain) was profiled in a study of glioma-infiltrating T cells after dendritic cell vaccination. Study details: Monocyte-derived dendritic cells, cultured about 7 days with IL-4 and GM-CSF, were pulsed with autologous tumor lysate. Study observations and caveats: Only a small number of patients had complete blood and tumor samples. Patients with more pretreatment TILs had longer time to progression and survival.

Per germline, CDR1 MNHNS and CDR2 SASEGT. V shed 7 bases and J shed 4 bases, with 17 bases lying between them. The CDR3 length is 14 residues. As concerns this clone: The antigen remains unidentified.

The time point was: after dendritic cell vaccination, including at tumor progression/relapse. Repertoires were generated with immunoSEQ multiplex PCR, while TCRdb's copy carries only in-frame clones and drops some. The sample lists about 76,000 clones, around 87% occurring once. The chain carries TRBV6-1 and TRBJ2-7; TRBD2 might be the D (7 bases). The source of this sequence is a human donor with glioblastoma. The source material was blood, sampled after dendritic cell vaccination. The CDR3 sequence: CASIRRGRSYEQYF. The CDR3 DNA is TGTGCCAGCATACGGCGGGGGCGCAGTTACGAGCAGTACTTC.